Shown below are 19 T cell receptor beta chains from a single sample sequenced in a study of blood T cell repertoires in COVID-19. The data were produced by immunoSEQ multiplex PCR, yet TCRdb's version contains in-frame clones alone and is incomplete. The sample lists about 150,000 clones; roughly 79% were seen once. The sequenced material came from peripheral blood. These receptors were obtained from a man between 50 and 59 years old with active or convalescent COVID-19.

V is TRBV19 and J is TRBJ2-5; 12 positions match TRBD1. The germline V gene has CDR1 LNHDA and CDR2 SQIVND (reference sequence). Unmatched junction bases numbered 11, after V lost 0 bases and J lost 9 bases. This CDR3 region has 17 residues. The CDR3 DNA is TGTGCCAGTAGTATAGAAGGGGGGACAGGGGGCCGCGGGGCCCAGTACTTC. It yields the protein CASSIEGGTGGRGAQYF.

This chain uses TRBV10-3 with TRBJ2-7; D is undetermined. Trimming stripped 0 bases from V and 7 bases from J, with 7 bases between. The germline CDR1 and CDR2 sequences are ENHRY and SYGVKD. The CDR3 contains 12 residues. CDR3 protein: CAISESVGEQYF. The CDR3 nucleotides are TGTGCCATCAGTGAGTCAGTCGGGGAGCAGTACTTC.

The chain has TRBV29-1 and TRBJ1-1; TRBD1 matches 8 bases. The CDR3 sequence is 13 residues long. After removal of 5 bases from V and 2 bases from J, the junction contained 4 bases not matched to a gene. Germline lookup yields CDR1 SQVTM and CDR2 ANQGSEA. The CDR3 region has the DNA TGCAGCGTTTTCCAGGGGGCAAACACTGAAGCTTTCTTT. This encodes CSVFQGANTEAFF.

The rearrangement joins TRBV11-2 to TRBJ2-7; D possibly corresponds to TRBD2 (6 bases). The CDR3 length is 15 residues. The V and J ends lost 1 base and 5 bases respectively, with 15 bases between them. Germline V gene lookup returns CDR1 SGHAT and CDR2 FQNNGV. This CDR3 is CASSLVSGRFDEQYF. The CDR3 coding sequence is TGTGCCAGCAGCTTAGTCTCAGGGAGGTTCGACGAGCAGTACTTC.

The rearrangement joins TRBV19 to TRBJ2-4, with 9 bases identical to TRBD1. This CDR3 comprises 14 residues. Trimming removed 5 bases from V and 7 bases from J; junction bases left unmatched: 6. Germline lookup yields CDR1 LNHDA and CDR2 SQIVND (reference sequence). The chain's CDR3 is CASSLQGASNIQYF. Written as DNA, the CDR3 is TGTGCCAGTAGTCTACAGGGGGCTTCGAACATTCAGTACTTC.

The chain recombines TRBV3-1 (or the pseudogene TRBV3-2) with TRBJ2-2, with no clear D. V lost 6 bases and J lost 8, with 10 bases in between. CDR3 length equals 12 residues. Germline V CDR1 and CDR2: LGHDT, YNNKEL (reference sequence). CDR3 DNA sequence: TGTGCCAGCAGGTACTCAGGTGGGGAGCTGTTTTTT. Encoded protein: CASRYSGGELFF.

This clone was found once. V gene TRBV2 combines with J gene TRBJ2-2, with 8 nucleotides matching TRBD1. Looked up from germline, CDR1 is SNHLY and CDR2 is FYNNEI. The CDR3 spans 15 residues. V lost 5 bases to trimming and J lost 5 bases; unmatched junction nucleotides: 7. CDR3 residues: CASSLGQVPTGELFF. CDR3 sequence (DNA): TGTGCCAGCAGTCTGGGACAGGTTCCGACCGGGGAGCTGTTTTTT.

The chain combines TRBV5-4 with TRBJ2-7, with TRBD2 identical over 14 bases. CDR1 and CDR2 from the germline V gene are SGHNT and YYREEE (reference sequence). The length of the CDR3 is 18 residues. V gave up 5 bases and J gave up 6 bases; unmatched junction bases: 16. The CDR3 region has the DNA TGTGCCAGCAGTGAGGGACTAGCGGGAGTTCTGAGTGGGAGCGAGCAGTACTTC. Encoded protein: CASSEGLAGVLSGSEQYF.

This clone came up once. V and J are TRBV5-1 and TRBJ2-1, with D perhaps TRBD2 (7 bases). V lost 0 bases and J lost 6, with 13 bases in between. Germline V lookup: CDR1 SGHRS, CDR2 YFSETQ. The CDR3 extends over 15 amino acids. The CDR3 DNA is TGCGCCAGCAGCTTGGGGCGGGGGCCGGGCAATGAGCAGTTCTTC. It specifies CASSLGRGPGNEQFF.

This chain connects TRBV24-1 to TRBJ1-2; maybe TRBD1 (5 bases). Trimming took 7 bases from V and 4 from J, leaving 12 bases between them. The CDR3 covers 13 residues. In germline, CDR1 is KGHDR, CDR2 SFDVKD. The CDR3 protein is CATSPVTGYGYTF. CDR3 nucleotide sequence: TGTGCCACCAGCCCCGTCACAGGCTATGGCTACACCTTC.

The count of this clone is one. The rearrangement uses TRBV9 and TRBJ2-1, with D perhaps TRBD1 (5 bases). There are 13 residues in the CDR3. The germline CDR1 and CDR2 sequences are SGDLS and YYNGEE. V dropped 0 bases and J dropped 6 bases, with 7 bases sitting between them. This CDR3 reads CASSVAQGNEQFF. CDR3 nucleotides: TGTGCCAGCAGCGTAGCCCAGGGCAATGAGCAGTTCTTC. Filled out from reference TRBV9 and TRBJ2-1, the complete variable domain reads DSGVTQTPKHLITATGQRVTLRCSPRSGDLSVYWYQQSLDQGLQFLIQYYNGEERAKGNILERFSAQQFPDLHSELNLSSLELGDSALYFCASSVAQGNEQFFGPGTRLTVL.

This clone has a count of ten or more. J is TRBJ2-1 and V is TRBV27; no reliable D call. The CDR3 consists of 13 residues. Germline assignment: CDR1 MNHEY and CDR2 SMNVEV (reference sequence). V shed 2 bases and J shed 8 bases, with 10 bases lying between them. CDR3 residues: CASSLMLADEQFF. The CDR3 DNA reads TGTGCCAGCAGTTTAATGTTAGCCGATGAGCAGTTCTTC.

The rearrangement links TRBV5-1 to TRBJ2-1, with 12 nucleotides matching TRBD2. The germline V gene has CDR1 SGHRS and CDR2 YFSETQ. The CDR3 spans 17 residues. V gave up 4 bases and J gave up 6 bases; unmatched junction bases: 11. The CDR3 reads CASSGLTSGRVGNEQFF. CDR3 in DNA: TGCGCCAGCAGCGGCCTGACTAGCGGGAGAGTCGGCAATGAGCAGTTCTTC. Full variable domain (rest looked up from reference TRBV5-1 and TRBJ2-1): KAGVTQTPRYLIKTRGQQVTLSCSPISGHRSVSWYQQTPGQGLQFLFEYFSETQRNKGNFPGRFSGRQFSNSRSEMNVSTLELGDSALYLCASSGLTSGRVGNEQFFGPGTRLTVL.

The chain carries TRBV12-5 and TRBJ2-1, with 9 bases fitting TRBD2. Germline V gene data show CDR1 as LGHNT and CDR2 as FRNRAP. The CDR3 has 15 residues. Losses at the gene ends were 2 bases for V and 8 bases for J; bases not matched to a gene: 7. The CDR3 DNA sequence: TGTGCTAGTGGTTTGCGGCTAGCGGGGTACCATGAGCAGTTCTTC. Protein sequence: CASGLRLAGYHEQFF.

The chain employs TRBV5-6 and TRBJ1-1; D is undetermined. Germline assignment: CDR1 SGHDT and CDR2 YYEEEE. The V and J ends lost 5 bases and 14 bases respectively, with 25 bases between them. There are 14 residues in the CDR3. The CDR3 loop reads CASSTPGGRQLSFF. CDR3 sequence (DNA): TGTGCCAGCAGTACTCCCGGTGGAAGGCAGCTTAGCTTCTTT.

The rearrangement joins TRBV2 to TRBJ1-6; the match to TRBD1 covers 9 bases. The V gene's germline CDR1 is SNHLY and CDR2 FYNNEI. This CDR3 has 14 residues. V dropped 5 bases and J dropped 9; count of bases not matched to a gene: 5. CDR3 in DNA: TGTGCCAGCAGTTACAGGGGGCGAGCTTCACCCCTCCACTTT. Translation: CASSYRGRASPLHF.

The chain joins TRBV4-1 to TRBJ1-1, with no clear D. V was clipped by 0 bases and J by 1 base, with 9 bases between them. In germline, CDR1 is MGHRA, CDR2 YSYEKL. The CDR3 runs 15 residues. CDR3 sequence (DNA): TGCGCCAGCAGCCAAGATCTTGCCGGGAACACTGAAGCTTTCTTT. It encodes CASSQDLAGNTEAFF.

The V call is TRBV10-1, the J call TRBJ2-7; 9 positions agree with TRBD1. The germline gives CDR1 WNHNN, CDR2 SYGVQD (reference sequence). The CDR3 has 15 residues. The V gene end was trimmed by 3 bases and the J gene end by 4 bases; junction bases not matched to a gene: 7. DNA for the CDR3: TGCGCCAGCAGTGATGAGACAGGGGGTTTATACGAGCAGTACTTC. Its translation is CASSDETGGLYEQYF.

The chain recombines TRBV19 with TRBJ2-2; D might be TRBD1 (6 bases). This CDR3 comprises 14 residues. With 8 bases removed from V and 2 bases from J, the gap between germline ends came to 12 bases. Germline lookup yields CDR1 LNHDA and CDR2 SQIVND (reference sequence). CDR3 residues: CASSGTLNTGELFF. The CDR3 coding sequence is TGTGCCAGTTCCGGGACACTCAACACCGGGGAGCTGTTTTTT. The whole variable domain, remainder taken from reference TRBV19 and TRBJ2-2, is DGGITQSPKYLFRKEGQNVTLSCEQNLNHDAMYWYRQDPGQGLRLIYYSQIVNDFQKGDIAEGYSVSREKKESFPLTVTSAQKNPTAFYLCASSGTLNTGELFFGEGSRLTVL.